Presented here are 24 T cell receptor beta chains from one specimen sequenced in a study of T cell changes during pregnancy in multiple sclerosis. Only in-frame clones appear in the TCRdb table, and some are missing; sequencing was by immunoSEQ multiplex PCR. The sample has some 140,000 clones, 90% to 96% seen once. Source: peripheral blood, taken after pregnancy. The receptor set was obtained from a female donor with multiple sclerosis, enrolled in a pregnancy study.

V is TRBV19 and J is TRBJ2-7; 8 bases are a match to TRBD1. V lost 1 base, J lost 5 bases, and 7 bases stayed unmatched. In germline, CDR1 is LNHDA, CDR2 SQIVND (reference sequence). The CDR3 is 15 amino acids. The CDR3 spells CASSIAPGGQHEQYF. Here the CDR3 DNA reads TGTGCCAGTAGTATAGCGCCAGGGGGCCAACACGAGCAGTACTTC. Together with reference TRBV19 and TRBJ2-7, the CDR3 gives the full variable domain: DGGITQSPKYLFRKEGQNVTLSCEQNLNHDAMYWYRQDPGQGLRLIYYSQIVNDFQKGDIAEGYSVSREKKESFPLTVTSAQKNPTAFYLCASSIAPGGQHEQYFGPGTRLTVT.

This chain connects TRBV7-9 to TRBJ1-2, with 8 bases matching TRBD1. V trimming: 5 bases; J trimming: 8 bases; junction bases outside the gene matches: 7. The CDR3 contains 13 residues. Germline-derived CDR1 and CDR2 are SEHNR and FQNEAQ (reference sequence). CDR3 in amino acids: CASSQGQAEGYTF. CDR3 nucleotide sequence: TGTGCCAGCAGCCAGGGACAGGCGGAAGGCTACACCTTC.

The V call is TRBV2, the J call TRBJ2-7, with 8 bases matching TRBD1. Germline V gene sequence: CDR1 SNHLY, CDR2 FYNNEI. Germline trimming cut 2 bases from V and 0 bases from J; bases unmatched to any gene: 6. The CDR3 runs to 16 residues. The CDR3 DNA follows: TGTGCCAGCAGTGAACACGGGACAGGTAGCTCCTACGAGCAGTACTTC. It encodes CASSEHGTGSSYEQYF.

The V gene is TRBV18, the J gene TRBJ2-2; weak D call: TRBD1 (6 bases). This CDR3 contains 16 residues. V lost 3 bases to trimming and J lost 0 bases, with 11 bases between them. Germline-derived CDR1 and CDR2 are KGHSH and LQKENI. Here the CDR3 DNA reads TGTGCCAGCTCACCTGCGACAGGAACGAACACCGGGGAGCTGTTTTTT. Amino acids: CASSPATGTNTGELFF.

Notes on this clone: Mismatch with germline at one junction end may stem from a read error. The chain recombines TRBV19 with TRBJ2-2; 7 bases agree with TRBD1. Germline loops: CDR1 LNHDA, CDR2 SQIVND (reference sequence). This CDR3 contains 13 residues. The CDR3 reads CASSRGQAGELFF. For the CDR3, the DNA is TGTGCCAGTAGTCGAGGACAGGCCGGTGAGCTGTTTTTT.

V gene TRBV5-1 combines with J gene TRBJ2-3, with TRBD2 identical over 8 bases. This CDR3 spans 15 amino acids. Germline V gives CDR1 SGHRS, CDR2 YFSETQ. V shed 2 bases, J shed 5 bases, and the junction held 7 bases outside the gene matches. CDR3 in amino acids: CASSFPAGELDTQYF. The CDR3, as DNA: TGCGCCAGCAGCTTCCCAGCGGGAGAACTAGATACGCAGTATTTT.

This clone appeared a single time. The CDR3 is CASSAQGNEQYF. The CDR3 DNA reads as TGTGCCAGCAGCGCACAGGGCAACGAGCAGTACTTC. The chain has TRBV9 and TRBJ2-7; tentative D call: TRBD1 (6 bases). This CDR3 has 12 residues. The germline gives CDR1 SGDLS, CDR2 YYNGEE. V was clipped by 3 bases and J by 5 bases, with 9 bases between them.

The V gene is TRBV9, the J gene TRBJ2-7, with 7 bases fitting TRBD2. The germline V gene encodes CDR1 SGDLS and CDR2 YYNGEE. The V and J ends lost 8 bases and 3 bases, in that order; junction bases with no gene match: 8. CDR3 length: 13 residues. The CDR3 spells CAREVSGIYEQYF. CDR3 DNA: TGTGCCAGGGAAGTAAGCGGGATCTACGAGCAGTACTTC.

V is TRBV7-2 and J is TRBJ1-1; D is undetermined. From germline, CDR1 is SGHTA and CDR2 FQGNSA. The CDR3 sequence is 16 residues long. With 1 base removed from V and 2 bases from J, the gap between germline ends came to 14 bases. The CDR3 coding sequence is TGTGCCAGCAGCTTAGTTAGCTCCGGGAAAAACACTGAAGCTTTCTTT. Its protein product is CASSLVSSGKNTEAFF.

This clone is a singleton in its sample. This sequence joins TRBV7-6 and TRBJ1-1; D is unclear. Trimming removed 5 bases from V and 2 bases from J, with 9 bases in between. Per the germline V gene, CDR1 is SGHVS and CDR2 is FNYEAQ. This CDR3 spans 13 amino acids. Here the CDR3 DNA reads TGTGCCAGCAGCGCAGGAGGAAACACTGAAGCTTTCTTT. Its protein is CASSAGGNTEAFF.

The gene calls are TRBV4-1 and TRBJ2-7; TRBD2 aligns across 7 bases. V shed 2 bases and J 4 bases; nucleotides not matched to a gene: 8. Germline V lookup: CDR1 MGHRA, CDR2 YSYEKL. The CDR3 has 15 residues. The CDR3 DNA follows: TGCGCCAGCAGCCAACGAGGCGGGAGTACGTACGAGCAGTACTTC. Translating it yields CASSQRGGSTYEQYF.

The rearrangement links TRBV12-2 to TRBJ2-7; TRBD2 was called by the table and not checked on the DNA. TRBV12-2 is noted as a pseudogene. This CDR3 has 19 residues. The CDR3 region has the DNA TGTGCAAGTCGCTTAAAATTATTTGCCGGACTAGCGGAACCCTACGAGCAGTACTTC. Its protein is CASRLKLFAGLAEPYEQYF.

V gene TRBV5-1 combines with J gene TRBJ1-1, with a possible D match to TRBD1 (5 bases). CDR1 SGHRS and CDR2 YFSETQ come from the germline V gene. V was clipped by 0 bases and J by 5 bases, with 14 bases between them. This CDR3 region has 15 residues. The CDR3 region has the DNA TGCGCCAGCAGCTTGGCCGGGGGAAGTGGTACTGAAGCTTTCTTT. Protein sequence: CASSLAGGSGTEAFF.

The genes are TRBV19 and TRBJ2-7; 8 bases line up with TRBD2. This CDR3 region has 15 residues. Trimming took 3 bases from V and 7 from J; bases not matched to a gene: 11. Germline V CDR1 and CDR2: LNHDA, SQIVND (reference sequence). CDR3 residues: CASSISAGRGSEQYF. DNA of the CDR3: TGTGCCAGTAGTATCTCAGCCGGGAGGGGTTCGGAGCAGTACTTC.

The CDR3 sequence is CASSLSGTFVDEQFF. As DNA, the CDR3 is TGTGCCAGCAGCCTTTCAGGGACTTTTGTCGATGAGCAGTTCTTC. The chain combines TRBV7-2 with TRBJ2-1, with D perhaps TRBD2 (6 bases). Germline values: CDR1 SGHTA, CDR2 FQGNSA. Trimming removed 5 bases at V and 8 bases at J, with 19 bases between. CDR3 length equals 15 residues.

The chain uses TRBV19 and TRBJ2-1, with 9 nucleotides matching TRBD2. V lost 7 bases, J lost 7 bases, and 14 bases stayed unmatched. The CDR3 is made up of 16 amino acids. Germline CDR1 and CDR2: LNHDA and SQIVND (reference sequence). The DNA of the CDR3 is TGTGCCAGTACCCCGAAAGCTAGCGGGACCCGGAATGAGCAGTTCTTC. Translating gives CASTPKASGTRNEQFF.

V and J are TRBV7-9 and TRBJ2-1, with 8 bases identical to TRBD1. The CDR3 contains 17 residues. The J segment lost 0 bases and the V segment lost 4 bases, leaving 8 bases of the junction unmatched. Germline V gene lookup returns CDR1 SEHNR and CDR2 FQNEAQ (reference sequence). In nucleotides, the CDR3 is TGTGCCAGCAGCTCGCGGACAGGGAAGAGCTCCTACAATGAGCAGTTCTTC. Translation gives CASSSRTGKSSYNEQFF.

Here the CDR3 reads CASSLESGNDNEQFF. For the CDR3, the DNA is TGTGCCAGCAGCTTAGAGAGCGGGAATGACAATGAGCAGTTCTTC. V is TRBV7-2 and J is TRBJ2-1; the match to TRBD2 covers 7 bases. The CDR3 totals 15 residues. CDR1 and CDR2 (germline): SGHTA, FQGNSA. After removal of 1 base from V and 5 bases from J, the junction contained 5 bases not matched to a gene. The whole variable domain, remainder taken from reference TRBV7-2 and TRBJ2-1, is GAGVSQSPSNKVTEKGKDVELRCDPISGHTALYWYRQSLGQGLEFLIYFQGNSAPDKSGLPSDRFSAERTGGSVSTLTIQRTQQEDSAVYLCASSLESGNDNEQFFGPGTRLTVL.

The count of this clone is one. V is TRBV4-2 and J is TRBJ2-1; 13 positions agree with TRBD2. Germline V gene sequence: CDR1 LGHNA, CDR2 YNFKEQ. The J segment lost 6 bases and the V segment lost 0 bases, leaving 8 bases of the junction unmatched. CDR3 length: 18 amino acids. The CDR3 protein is CASSQEGGLAGVTNEQFF. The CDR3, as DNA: TGTGCCAGCAGCCAAGAAGGTGGACTAGCGGGAGTTACCAATGAGCAGTTCTTC.

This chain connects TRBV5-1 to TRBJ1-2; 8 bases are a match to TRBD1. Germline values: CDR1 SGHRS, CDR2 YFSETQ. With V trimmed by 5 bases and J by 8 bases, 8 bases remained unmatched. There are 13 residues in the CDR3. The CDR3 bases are TGCGCCAGCAGTTCCCAGGGGGCGTTCGGCTACACCTTC. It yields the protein CASSSQGAFGYTF. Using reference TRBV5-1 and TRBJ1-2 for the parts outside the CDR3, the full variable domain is KAGVTQTPRYLIKTRGQQVTLSCSPISGHRSVSWYQQTPGQGLQFLFEYFSETQRNKGNFPGRFSGRQFSNSRSEMNVSTLELGDSALYLCASSSQGAFGYTFGSGTRLTVV.

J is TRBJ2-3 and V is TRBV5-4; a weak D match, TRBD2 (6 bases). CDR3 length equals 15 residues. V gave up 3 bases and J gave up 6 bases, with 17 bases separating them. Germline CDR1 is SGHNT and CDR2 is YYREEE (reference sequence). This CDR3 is CASSSRLVNGDTQYF. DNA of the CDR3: TGTGCCAGCAGCTCCCGACTAGTGAATGGCGATACGCAGTATTTT.

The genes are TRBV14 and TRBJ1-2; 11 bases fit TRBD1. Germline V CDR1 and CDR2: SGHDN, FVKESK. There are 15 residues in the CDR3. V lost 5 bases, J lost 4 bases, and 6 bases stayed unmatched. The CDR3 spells CASSLRTGGGYGYTF. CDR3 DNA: TGTGCCAGCAGCTTAAGGACAGGGGGCGGCTATGGCTACACCTTC.

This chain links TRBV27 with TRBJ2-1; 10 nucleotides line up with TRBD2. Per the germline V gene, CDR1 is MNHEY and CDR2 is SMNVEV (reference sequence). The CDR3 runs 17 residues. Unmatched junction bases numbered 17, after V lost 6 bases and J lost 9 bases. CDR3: CASSLGLATGDTGEQFF. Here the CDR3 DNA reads TGTGCCAGCAGCCTGGGACTAGCGACTGGGGATACGGGTGAGCAGTTCTTC.

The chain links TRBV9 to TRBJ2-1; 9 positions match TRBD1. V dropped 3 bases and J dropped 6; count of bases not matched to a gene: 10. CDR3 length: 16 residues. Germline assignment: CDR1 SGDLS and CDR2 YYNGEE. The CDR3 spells CASSALTGGLINEQFF. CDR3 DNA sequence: TGTGCCAGCAGCGCCTTAACAGGGGGCTTAATCAATGAGCAGTTCTTC.